This passage covers 31 T cell receptor beta chains from one sample sequenced in a study of human T cells and chemical hapten exposure. Time point in this sample: pre-sensitization, week 0. Sample treatment: therapeutic diphenylcyclopropenone sensitization with weekly scalp DPC. Using its own MiXCR run on the RACE reads, TCRdb lists one record per CDR3 protein. The table includes over 300,000 distinct CDR3 sequences, more than 4.5% detected once. The source was whole blood, collected in connection with sensitization to the hapten diphenylcyclopropenone (DPC). All receptors come from a woman aged 45-65 years with alopecia areata. Some clones in this sample may be carry-over from other donors' samples.

CDR3 coding DNA: TGCAGTACCAACGGACAGGGGACGGCCACTGAAGCTTTCTTT. It yields the protein CSTNGQGTATEAFF. The rearrangement links TRBV20-1 to TRBJ1-1; 9 nucleotides match TRBD1. The CDR3 extends over 14 amino acids. Germline assignment: CDR1 DFQATT and CDR2 SNEGSKA (reference sequence). After removal of 8 bases from V and 4 bases from J, the junction contained 11 bases not matched to a gene.

Turning to this clonotype: A clone one base away is much larger, so this may be a read error. J is TRBJ2-5 and V is TRBV7-2, with 8 bases matching TRBD1. This CDR3 is 14 amino acids long. CDR1 is SGHTA and CDR2 is FQGNSA in the germline V gene. The CDR3 region is CASSPTRGQETLYF. The CDR3 nucleotides are TGTGCCAGCAGCCCGACCAGGGGGCAAGAGACCCTGTACTTC. The complete variable domain, with remaining parts taken from reference TRBV7-2 and TRBJ2-5, reads GAGVSQSPSNKVTEKGKDVELRCDPISGHTALYWYRQSLGQGLEFLIYFQGNSAPDKSGLPSDRFSAERTGGSVSTLTIQRTQQEDSAVYLCASSPTRGQETLYFGPGTRLLVL.

This clonotype was seen repeatedly, ten times or more. V and J are TRBV4-1 and TRBJ2-7; possibly TRBD1 or TRBD2 for D (5 bases each). V was clipped by 4 bases and J by 3 bases, with 13 bases between them. Germline-derived CDR1 and CDR2 are MGHRA and YSYEKL. There are 14 residues in the CDR3. The CDR3 DNA follows: TGCGCCAGCAGCCTTATCGGGACGTTCTACGAGCAGTACTTC. Translated: CASSLIGTFYEQYF.

The chain joins TRBV7-9 to TRBJ2-1; 10 nucleotides align to TRBD2. From germline, CDR1 is SEHNR and CDR2 FQNEAQ (reference sequence). The CDR3 spans 17 residues. The V segment lost 1 base and the J segment 9 bases; nucleotides outside the gene matches: 12. The CDR3 spells CASSLEFGLAGDSEQFF. Written as DNA, the CDR3 is TGTGCCAGCAGCTTAGAATTCGGTCTAGCGGGAGACAGTGAGCAGTTCTTC.

This clonotype has only a few counts. The V call is TRBV12-3 or TRBV12-4, the J call TRBJ2-1; 11 nucleotides line up with TRBD2. This CDR3 is built from 12 residues. V shed 6 bases and J 14 bases; nucleotides not matched to a gene: 6. This CDR3 reads CASRSTSGSEFF. In DNA form, the CDR3 reads TGTGCCAGCAGGTCTACTAGCGGGAGTGAGTTCTTC.

This clonotype has a handful of counts. The rearrangement joins TRBV29-1 to TRBJ2-5; TRBD1 agrees at 9 bases. After removal of 4 bases from V and 4 bases from J, the junction contained 7 bases not matched to a gene. Germline CDR1 is SQVTM and CDR2 is ANQGSEA. The length of the CDR3 is 14 residues. The CDR3: CSVGQGVGRETQYF. CDR3 nucleotides: TGCAGCGTTGGACAGGGGGTTGGAAGAGAGACCCAGTACTTC.

This clonotype was counted many times. The chain carries TRBV29-1 and TRBJ2-3, with 11 bases aligning to TRBD2. Germline trimming cut 5 bases from V and 3 bases from J; bases unmatched to any gene: 4. Germline loops: CDR1 SQVTM, CDR2 ANQGSEA. CDR3 length equals 14 residues. DNA of the CDR3: TGCAGCGTTTTAGCGGGAGGGAGGACAGATACGCAGTATTTT. Its protein is CSVLAGGRTDTQYF.

This clonotype was picked up a small number of times. This chain uses TRBV6-2 or TRBV6-3 with TRBJ2-3; TRBD2 matches 7 bases. This CDR3 is built from 14 residues. V was clipped by 6 bases and J by 4 bases; unmatched bases: 7. Per the germline V gene, CDR1 is MNHEY and CDR2 is SVGEGT. The CDR3 DNA reads as TGTGCCAGCAGGAACGGGGCGGGGGCAGATACGCAGTATTTT. Protein sequence: CASRNGAGADTQYF.

This clonotype was detected a few times. The chain joins TRBV6-1 to TRBJ2-7; D is possibly TRBD1 (5 bases). Trimming took off 4 bases at V and 2 bases at J, with 18 bases between the two ends. This CDR3 is 16 amino acids long. Germline CDR1 reads MNHNS; CDR2 reads SASEGT. The CDR3 DNA reads as TGTGCCAGCAGTGTTGGAGTAGGCAGGGCGACCTACGAGCAGTACTTC. This gives the protein CASSVGVGRATYEQYF.

In this sample, this clonotype turned up many times. At one end the junction does not follow the germline gene, possibly because of a read error. V usage is TRBV12-5 and J usage is TRBJ2-4, with D hard to call. CDR3 size: 12 residues. Germline V gene lookup returns CDR1 LGHNT and CDR2 FRNRAP. In DNA, the CDR3 is TGTGCTAGTAAGTCCGATAAAAACGTTCAGTACTTC. It specifies CASKSDKNVQYF.

This clonotype has ten or more counts. V and J are TRBV20-1 and TRBJ2-2, with 7 bases aligning to TRBD1. Germline V CDR1 and CDR2: DFQATT, SNEGSKA (reference sequence). CDR3 length: 14 amino acids. With 5 bases clipped from V and 2 bases from J, the junction kept 5 bases outside the gene matches. The CDR3 loop reads CSAQTGRNTGELFF. DNA for the CDR3: TGCAGTGCTCAGACAGGGAGAAACACCGGGGAGCTGTTTTTT.

This chain joins TRBV5-6 and TRBJ1-2; perhaps TRBD1 as D (6 bases). V was trimmed by 3 bases and J by 4 bases, leaving 10 bases between them. The CDR3 loop spans 13 amino acids. Per germline, CDR1 SGHDT and CDR2 YYEEEE. CDR3 in amino acids: CASSSGEAYGYTF. The CDR3 DNA is TGTGCCAGCAGCTCAGGGGAAGCCTATGGCTACACCTTC.

In its sample, this clonotype was seen a few times. The chain joins TRBV7-2 to TRBJ2-5, with D tentatively TRBD1 (5 bases). The CDR3 contains 14 residues. Trimming removed 1 base at V and 4 bases at J, with 10 bases between. Germline V lookup: CDR1 SGHTA, CDR2 FQGNSA. CDR3 nucleotide sequence: TGTGCCAGCAGCTTAGTTGTTACAGGAGAGACCCAGTACTTC. Amino acid sequence: CASSLVVTGETQYF.

There are many counts of this clonotype. The genes are TRBV29-1 and TRBJ2-5, with unresolved D. Germline V gene lookup returns CDR1 SQVTM and CDR2 ANQGSEA. This CDR3 contains 12 residues. Trimming removed 4 bases from V and 5 bases from J, with 11 bases in between. CDR3 sequence reads: CSVVGVIETQYF. The DNA for the CDR3 is TGCAGCGTTGTAGGAGTAATTGAGACCCAGTACTTC.

This clonotype was seen repeatedly, ten times or more. The chain employs TRBV18 and TRBJ1-2; 7 positions agree with TRBD1. The trim removed 5 bases at V and 8 bases at J, leaving 8 bases unmatched. Looked up from germline, CDR1 is KGHSH and CDR2 is LQKENI. The CDR3 has 13 amino acids. The CDR3 nucleotides read TGTGCCAGCTCAACAACAGGGGTTGACGGCTACACCTTC. Translated: CASSTTGVDGYTF.

This clonotype appeared many times. The chain employs TRBV7-6 and TRBJ2-3, with 8 bases lining up with TRBD2. The germline gives CDR1 SGHVS, CDR2 FNYEAQ. V lost 5 bases and J lost 7; bases outside the gene matches: 8. The CDR3 totals 14 residues. The CDR3 bases are TGTGCCAGCAGCGATAGCGGGATGGCCAATACGCAGTATTTT. It translates to CASSDSGMANTQYF.

This clonotype was counted many times. This chain joins TRBV28 and TRBJ1-6; D gene ambiguous. This CDR3 spans 14 amino acids. V lost 6 bases and J 6 bases, leaving 12 bases between the germline ends. Germline CDR1 and CDR2: MDHEN and SYDVKM. The CDR3 region is CASSLAGINSPLHF. CDR3 nucleotides: TGTGCCAGCAGCCTCGCGGGTATTAATTCACCCCTCCACTTT. The full variable domain, with the rest looked up from reference TRBV28 and TRBJ1-6, is DVKVTQSSRYLVKRTGEKVFLECVQDMDHENMFWYRQDPGLGLRLIYFSYDVKMKEKGDIPEGYSVSREKKERFSLILESASTNQTSMYLCASSLAGINSPLHFGNGTRLTVT.

This clonotype was recorded many times. This chain uses TRBV20-1 with TRBJ1-5, with 7 bases matching TRBD1. V lost 4 bases to trimming and J lost 0 bases; unmatched junction nucleotides: 6. This CDR3 is 15 amino acids long. In germline, CDR1 is DFQATT, CDR2 SNEGSKA (reference sequence). As DNA, the CDR3 is TGCAGTGCTACCTACAGGGGCGATAGCAATCAGCCCCAGCATTTT. Translating it yields CSATYRGDSNQPQHF.

This clonotype occurred a few times. The rearrangement uses TRBV7-4 and TRBJ1-3, with D possibly being TRBD1 (6 bases). The CDR3 spans 17 residues. Germline values: CDR1 SGHVT, CDR2 SQSDAQ. V was shortened by 5 bases and J by 4 bases, with 21 bases between the two germline ends. The CDR3 loop reads CASSLRTELNIGNTIYF. For the CDR3, the DNA is TGTGCCAGCAGCCTTCGGACAGAGTTAAACATCGGAAACACCATATATTTT.

This clonotype was counted many times. The chain is built from TRBV7-7 and TRBJ2-1, with a possible D match to TRBD2 (5 bases). The CDR3 consists of 15 residues. The germline CDR1 and CDR2 sequences are SSHAT and FNYEAQ (reference sequence). Trimming removed 1 base from V and 8 bases from J, with 15 bases in between. The CDR3 loop reads CASSLGTGVRDEQFF. CDR3 DNA sequence: TGTGCCAGCAGCTTAGGGACCGGAGTGAGGGATGAGCAGTTCTTC.

This clonotype was seen at least ten times. The V call is TRBV20-1, the J call TRBJ2-5; TRBD2 aligns across 11 bases. The CDR3 sequence is 15 residues long. J was trimmed by 6 bases and V by 1 base; bases with no gene match: 7. Germline values: CDR1 DFQATT, CDR2 SNEGSKA (reference sequence). The CDR3 loop reads CSARGSTSGVQTQYF. CDR3 coding DNA: TGCAGTGCTAGAGGGTCGACTAGCGGGGTGCAGACCCAGTACTTC.

This clonotype was found a few times. The chain combines TRBV5-1 with TRBJ2-5, with 7 nucleotides matching TRBD2. The CDR3 consists of 16 residues. V was clipped by 3 bases and J by 2 bases; unmatched bases: 10. The germline gives CDR1 SGHRS, CDR2 YFSETQ. The CDR3 bases are TGCGCCAGCAGCTCCTCCCCTAGCGGAGTTCAAGAGACCCAGTACTTC. Its protein product is CASSSSPSGVQETQYF.

The V gene is TRBV3-1, the J gene TRBJ1-1; 7 nucleotides line up with TRBD1. Germline CDR1 and CDR2: LGHDT and YNNKEL (reference sequence). After removal of 2 bases from V and 4 bases from J, the junction contained 7 bases not matched to a gene. This CDR3 is 15 amino acids long. Here the CDR3 reads CASSQRQGMGTEAFF. The CDR3 DNA is TGTGCCAGCAGCCAACGACAGGGTATGGGCACTGAAGCTTTCTTT.

This clonotype was picked up a small number of times. The V call is TRBV15, the J call TRBJ2-5; D is unclear. Trimming took 8 bases from V and 2 from J, leaving 18 bases between them. CDR3 length: 15 amino acids. Per the germline V gene, CDR1 is LNHNV and CDR2 is YYDKDF (reference sequence). CDR3: CATGRTGQTQETQYF. Here the CDR3 DNA reads TGTGCCACCGGAAGAACCGGTCAGACACAAGAGACCCAGTACTTC. The full variable domain, with the rest looked up from reference TRBV15 and TRBJ2-5, is DAMVIQNPRYQVTQFGKPVTLSCSQTLNHNVMYWYQQKSSQAPKLLFHYYDKDFNNEADTPDNFQSRRPNTSFCFLDIRSPGLGDTAMYLCATGRTGQTQETQYFGPGTRLLVL.

The chain uses TRBV19 and TRBJ2-3; 15 nucleotides match TRBD2. From germline, CDR1 is LNHDA and CDR2 SQIVND (reference sequence). With V trimmed by 5 bases and J by 6 bases, 15 bases remained unmatched. CDR3 length equals 19 residues. CDR3 protein: CASSPKGRRGTSGRDTQYF. As DNA, the CDR3 is TGTGCCAGTAGTCCGAAGGGACGGCGAGGGACTAGCGGGAGGGATACGCAGTATTTT.

This clonotype occurred many times. This chain connects TRBV6-6 to TRBJ2-3; 7 nucleotides align to TRBD1. The CDR3 totals 15 residues. V trimming: 6 bases; J trimming: 1 base; junction bases outside the gene matches: 7. Looked up from germline, CDR1 is MNHNY and CDR2 is SVGAGI (reference sequence). The CDR3 is CASSNQGVRTDTQYF. The CDR3 nucleotides read TGTGCCAGCAGCAATCAGGGGGTTCGCACAGATACGCAGTATTTT.

The chain joins TRBV20-1 to TRBJ2-3; D gene ambiguous. Germline V gene lookup returns CDR1 DFQATT and CDR2 SNEGSKA (reference sequence). V gave up 5 bases and J gave up 0 bases, with 6 bases separating them. There are 12 residues in the CDR3. The CDR3 DNA reads TGCAGTGCTGCCCCTAGCACAGATACGCAGTATTTT. It specifies CSAAPSTDTQYF.

The V gene is TRBV7-9, the J gene TRBJ1-6, with D possibly being TRBD1 (6 bases). Germline CDR1 SEHNR, CDR2 FQNEAQ (reference sequence). Trimming shortened V by 5 bases and J by 2 bases, and 10 bases separated the two germline ends. The CDR3 runs to 15 residues. The CDR3 spells CASSGNRAYNSPLHF. The CDR3 DNA reads TGTGCCAGCAGCGGTAACAGGGCCTATAATTCACCCCTCCACTTT.

This clonotype was detected a few times. This sequence joins TRBV28 and TRBJ1-4, with 10 bases aligning to TRBD1. J lost 7 bases, V lost 3 bases, and 5 bases had no gene match. This CDR3 contains 15 residues. Germline values: CDR1 MDHEN, CDR2 SYDVKM. CDR3 coding DNA: TGTGCCAGCAGTTTCAGGGGACAGGGGATTGAAAAACTGTTTTTT. It yields the protein CASSFRGQGIEKLFF.

The chain recombines TRBV20-1 with TRBJ1-2; D perhaps matches TRBD1 (6 bases). With 7 bases removed from V and 0 bases from J, the gap between germline ends came to 15 bases. Per germline, CDR1 DFQATT and CDR2 SNEGSKA (reference sequence). CDR3 length: 14 residues. CDR3 sequence: CSDRTAPPNYGYTF. CDR3 coding DNA: TGCAGTGATCGGACAGCCCCGCCTAACTATGGCTACACCTTC.

In this sample, this clonotype turned up once. The junction does not match germline at one end; this may be a read error. The rearrangement joins TRBV5-1 to TRBJ2-7; unclear D gene. CDR1 and CDR2 from the germline V gene are SGHRS and YFSETQ. The CDR3 consists of 15 residues. CDR3 in DNA: TGCGCCAGCAGCTTAGGTCAGACTGACTTATACGATCAGTACTTC. The encoded protein is CASSLGQTDLYDQYF.